This TCR beta chain emerged from a study of response to subunit inactivated influenza vaccine. Overall study findings and caveats: Authors suggested each seasonal influenza vaccination recruits few new T cells.

This clonotype was seen a few times. Its antigen is still unknown. MiXCR, run by TCRdb on the RT-PCR reads, gives a single entry per CDR3 protein. The table includes approximately 680,000 distinct CDR3 sequences, 15% to 17% detected once. The TCR comes from a man between 50 and 59 years old who received an inactivated influenza vaccine. The material sequenced was PBMCs from blood, taken approximately 13 days after vaccination.

CDR3 amino acids: CASSVGTSGAYEQYF. Written as DNA, the CDR3 is TGTGCCAGCAGCGTAGGCACTAGCGGCGCCTACGAGCAGTACTTC. The chain has TRBV9 and TRBJ2-7, with 8 bases matching TRBD2. CDR1 and CDR2 (germline): SGDLS, YYNGEE. The J segment lost 2 bases and the V segment lost 0 bases, leaving 4 bases of the junction unmatched. This CDR3 has 15 residues.